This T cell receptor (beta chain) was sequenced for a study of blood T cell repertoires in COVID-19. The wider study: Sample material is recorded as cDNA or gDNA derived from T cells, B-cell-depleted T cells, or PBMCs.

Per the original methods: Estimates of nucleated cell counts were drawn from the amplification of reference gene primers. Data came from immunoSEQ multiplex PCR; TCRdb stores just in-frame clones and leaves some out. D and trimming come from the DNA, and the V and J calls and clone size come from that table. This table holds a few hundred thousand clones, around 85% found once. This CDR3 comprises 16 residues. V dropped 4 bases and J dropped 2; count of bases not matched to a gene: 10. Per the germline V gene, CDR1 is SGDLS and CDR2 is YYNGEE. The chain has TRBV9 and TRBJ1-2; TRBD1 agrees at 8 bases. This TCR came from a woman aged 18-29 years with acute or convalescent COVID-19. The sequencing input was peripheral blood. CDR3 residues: CASSTSGQVENYGYTF. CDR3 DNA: TGTGCCAGCAGCACCTCGGGACAGGTGGAAAACTATGGCTACACCTTC.